This T cell receptor (beta chain) originates from a study of T-cell memory formation after mild COVID-19. Study details: Clusters were largely donor specific.

Germline V lookup: CDR1 SGHTA, CDR2 FQGNSA. V was clipped by 6 bases and J by 4 bases; unmatched bases: 3. The CDR3 length is 15 residues. One entry per CDR3 protein, called by TCRdb with MiXCR from the 5' RACE reads. The data show fewer than 400,000 distinct CDR3 sequences, 10% to 15% seen once. As to this clonotype: Its antigen is not identified.

Findings and caveats of the study: Contracting clones from day 15 to 85 showed balanced CD4/CD8; later expanders favored CD4+. Shrinking CD4+ clones resided mostly in CM and EM, and CD8+ ones in EMRA. Some clones that responded were present in memory (sampled pre-infection), which suggests cross-reactive memory joined.

This TCR was sampled from a man aged 18-30 years who had mild COVID-19 (a few samples of this study predate the infection). Cell type and time point are not known. This chain joins TRBV7-2 and TRBJ2-2, with 12 bases identical to TRBD2. Sequencing was done on a sample of PBMCs or a T cell subset sorted from them (not recorded which). The CDR3 DNA is TGTGCCAGCAGGCAGGGACTAGCGGGCACCGGGGAGCTGTTTTTT. Its protein is CASRQGLAGTGELFF.